This T cell receptor beta chain was captured in a study of blood T cell repertoires in COVID-19. Across the whole study: PBMCs, B-cell-depleted T cells, or T cells were the source of the cDNA or gDNA that made up the material.

Assay used: immunoSEQ multiplex PCR; TCRdb lists only in-frame clones, some missing. The table includes fewer than 300,000 clones, approximately 82% detected once. The CDR3 has 15 residues. Sequencing input: peripheral blood. This TCR was recovered from a woman between 18 and 29 years old with acute or convalescent COVID-19. The chain carries TRBV21-1 and TRBJ1-2. TRBV21-1 is marked as a pseudogene. CDR3 sequence reads: CASSIGRLHLYGYTF. The CDR3, as DNA: TGTGCCAGCAGCATCGGCAGACTTCATCTTTATGGCTACACCTTC.